One and the same sample provided the 22 T cell receptor beta chains below, sequenced in a study of spatial heterogeneity in lung cancer. Study outcomes and limitations: The study found that expanded intratumoral alpha and beta TCR counts tracked tumor mutation counts.

The antigens for these receptors are not known. TCRdb redid the calling of the 5' RACE reads with MiXCR, one entry per CDR3 protein. Among around 13,000 distinct CDR3 sequences, under 6% were seen once, and the ten largest hold around 27%. Described time point: sample taken at primary tumor resection. This specimen was lung tumor tissue, taken at surgery. These receptors came from a male donor with early-stage non-small cell lung cancer.

This clonotype was seen ten or more times. The chain links TRBV12-3 or TRBV12-4 to TRBJ2-5; the match to TRBD2 covers 7 bases. This CDR3 is built from 15 residues. The V segment lost 8 bases and the J segment 3 bases; nucleotides outside the gene matches: 12. The CDR3 sequence is CASGSRGEGKETQYF. The CDR3 nucleotides read TGTGCCAGCGGGTCCCGGGGGGAGGGGAAAGAGACCCAGTACTTC.

This clonotype was seen repeatedly, ten times or more. This chain joins TRBV20-1 and TRBJ1-4, with D uncertain. The germline gives CDR1 DFQATT, CDR2 SNEGSKA (reference sequence). The V end was cut by 3 bases, the J end by 3 bases, with 8 bases between. CDR3 size: 13 residues. The CDR3 here is CSASPGPNEKLFF. CDR3 DNA sequence: TGCAGTGCTAGCCCAGGCCCTAATGAAAAACTGTTTTTT.

This clonotype was counted ten times or more. The chain carries TRBV6-2 or TRBV6-3 and TRBJ1-1; the D gene is possibly TRBD1 (5 bases). Per the germline V gene, CDR1 is MNHEY and CDR2 is SVGEGT. The CDR3 is 14 amino acids. V was shortened by 2 bases and J by 4 bases, with 11 bases between the two germline ends. CDR3 in amino acids: CASSYRGEGTEAFF. In DNA form, the CDR3 reads TGTGCCAGCAGTTACAGGGGAGAGGGCACTGAAGCTTTCTTT.

This clonotype has ten or more counts. The chain is built from TRBV7-9 and TRBJ2-1; 9 bases are shared with TRBD1. Germline CDR1 SEHNR, CDR2 FQNEAQ (reference sequence). This CDR3 has 15 amino acids. V was pared by 5 bases and J by 7 bases, with 9 bases of the junction left unmatched. The CDR3 sequence is CASSTRDRASNEQFF. The CDR3 DNA sequence: TGTGCCAGCAGCACACGGGACAGGGCCTCGAATGAGCAGTTCTTC.

This clonotype was observed many times. This rearrangement joins TRBV15 to TRBJ2-5, with 11 positions matching TRBD1. The CDR3 is made up of 13 amino acids. After removal of 5 bases from V and 5 bases from J, the junction contained 1 base not matched to a gene. Germline CDR1 is LNHNV and CDR2 is YYDKDF (reference sequence). The CDR3: CATSGDRGETQYF. The CDR3 DNA follows: TGTGCCACCAGCGGGGACAGGGGGGAGACCCAGTACTTC.

This clonotype showed up many times. The V gene is TRBV3-1, the J gene TRBJ1-4; 8 nucleotides match TRBD1. Germline trimming cut 2 bases from V and 7 bases from J; bases unmatched to any gene: 6. The CDR3 contains 15 residues. Germline-derived CDR1 and CDR2 are LGHDT and YNNKEL (reference sequence). As DNA, the CDR3 is TGTGCCAGCAGCCAAACGGGACAGGATCTTGAAAAACTGTTTTTT. Protein product: CASSQTGQDLEKLFF.

This clonotype was counted many times. The chain has TRBV6-1 and TRBJ1-6; the match to TRBD1 covers 7 bases. Germline values: CDR1 MNHNS, CDR2 SASEGT. V gave up 6 bases and J gave up 9 bases; unmatched junction bases: 8. The length of the CDR3 is 14 residues. Here the CDR3 DNA reads TGTGCCAGCAGCTCCGACAGGGTGGTTTCACCCCTCCACTTT. This translates into CASSSDRVVSPLHF.

This clonotype has a count of ten or more. V usage is TRBV6-6 and J usage is TRBJ1-5; no reliable D call. Deletions cut 0 bases from V and 4 bases from J, with 4 bases between. The CDR3 runs 13 residues. The germline V gene has CDR1 MNHNY and CDR2 SVGAGI (reference sequence). For the CDR3, the DNA is TGTGCCAGCAGTTACTCCCTAAATCAGCCCCAGCATTTT. It translates to CASSYSLNQPQHF.

Ten or more counts support this clonotype. CDR3 coding DNA: TGCAGCGTTGAAGACGGTCTCTGGGTAGATACGCAGTATTTT. It translates to CSVEDGLWVDTQYF. V is TRBV29-1 and J is TRBJ2-3; D is ambiguous. Trimming took off 0 bases at V and 5 bases at J, with 12 bases between the two ends. The CDR3 loop spans 14 amino acids. From germline, CDR1 is SQVTM and CDR2 ANQGSEA.

The rearrangement joins TRBV29-1 to TRBJ2-5; D possibly corresponds to TRBD1 (6 bases). The CDR3 consists of 13 residues. Germline assignment: CDR1 SQVTM and CDR2 ANQGSEA. V lost 2 bases and J lost 5, with 12 bases in between. Here the CDR3 DNA reads TGCAGCGTTGAACTGGTTAGGGGGGAGACCCAGTACTTC. This translates into CSVELVRGETQYF.

This clonotype was counted only a few times. The J gene is TRBJ2-3, the V gene TRBV4-3, with 9 bases that match TRBD1. CDR3 length: 18 amino acids. Trimming at V came to 0 bases and at J to 2 bases, leaving 9 bases not matched to a gene. Germline values: CDR1 LGHNA, CDR2 YSLEER. CDR3 residues: CASSQDGTGLSATDTQYF. In DNA, the CDR3 is TGCGCCAGCAGCCAAGATGGGACAGGGTTGAGCGCCACAGATACGCAGTATTTT.

This clonotype is categorized as medium-sized. The genes are TRBV7-2 and TRBJ2-3; possibly TRBD1 or TRBD2 for D (5 bases each). CDR3 length equals 11 residues. V lost 5 bases, J lost 14 bases, and 14 bases lay in between. CDR1 and CDR2 from the germline V gene are SGHTA and FQGNSA. DNA of the CDR3: TGTGCCAGCAGCCTCGGGACCTGGAGGTATTTT. Translation gives CASSLGTWRYF.

This clonotype was picked up many times. This chain links TRBV6-5 with TRBJ1-2; 9 bases are a match to TRBD1. With V trimmed by 5 bases and J by 7 bases, 8 bases remained unmatched. The germline V gene encodes CDR1 MNHEY and CDR2 SVGAGI. The CDR3 covers 14 residues. The CDR3 bases are TGTGCCAGCAGTCCGGACAGGGGAGGGAGTGGCTACACCTTC. Its protein product is CASSPDRGGSGYTF.

This clonotype is medium-sized in the sample. The J gene is TRBJ1-2, the V gene TRBV5-5, with TRBD1 matching 9 bases. The ends lost 4 bases at V and 6 bases at J; junction bases unmatched: 19. This CDR3 has 18 residues. Germline-derived CDR1 and CDR2 are SGHKS and YYEKEE (reference sequence). The CDR3 is CASSPTGGAGDLLDGYTF. The DNA of the CDR3 is TGTGCCAGCAGCCCGACAGGGGGTGCGGGGGACCTGCTGGATGGCTACACCTTC. Full variable domain (missing parts from reference TRBV5-5 and TRBJ1-2): DAGVTQSPTHLIKTRGQQVTLRCSPISGHKSVSWYQQVLGQGPQFIFQYYEKEERGRGNFPDRFSARQFPNYSSELNVNALLLGDSALYLCASSPTGGAGDLLDGYTFGSGTRLTVV.

In this sample, this clonotype turned up a few times. The rearrangement links TRBV5-1 to TRBJ2-7, with TRBD2 matching 13 bases. Germline V gene sequence: CDR1 SGHRS, CDR2 YFSETQ. The V segment lost 4 bases and the J segment 4 bases; nucleotides outside the gene matches: 5. This CDR3 spans 15 amino acids. In nucleotides, the CDR3 is TGCGCCAGCAGCGTCGGACTAGCGGGGGTATACGAGCAGTACTTC. This encodes CASSVGLAGVYEQYF.

This clonotype was seen at least ten times. This chain uses TRBV7-2 with TRBJ2-3; D is perhaps TRBD1 (5 bases). This CDR3 spans 13 amino acids. CDR1 and CDR2 from the germline V gene are SGHTA and FQGNSA. V lost 5 bases and J 4 bases, leaving 10 bases between the germline ends. CDR3 in amino acids: CASSGAFADTQYF. The CDR3 DNA follows: TGTGCCAGCAGCGGGGCTTTTGCAGATACGCAGTATTTT. Supplemented by reference TRBV7-2 and TRBJ2-3, the full variable domain reads GAGVSQSPSNKVTEKGKDVELRCDPISGHTALYWYRQSLGQGLEFLIYFQGNSAPDKSGLPSDRFSAERTGGSVSTLTIQRTQQEDSAVYLCASSGAFADTQYFGPGTRLTVL.

This clonotype was picked up many times. The chain recombines TRBV12-3 or TRBV12-4 with TRBJ2-5; a possible D gene is TRBD2 (5 bases). The V and J ends lost 3 bases and 5 bases respectively, with 13 bases between them. This CDR3 spans 14 amino acids. The CDR3 bases are TGTGCCAGCAGTTTGAGTAGCGCCCTGGAGACCCAGTACTTC. This codes for CASSLSSALETQYF.

This clonotype was detected ten times or more. The chain uses TRBV5-5 and TRBJ1-1; the D gene is possibly TRBD1 (5 bases). The ends were cut back, 3 bases at V and 5 bases at J, with 14 bases in the middle. The CDR3 has 14 amino acids. Germline CDR1 reads SGHKS; CDR2 reads YYEKEE (reference sequence). CDR3 sequence: CASSWDSGGTEAFF. CDR3 in DNA: TGTGCCAGCAGCTGGGACTCTGGGGGGACTGAAGCTTTCTTT.

This clonotype was observed many times. The V gene is TRBV20-1, the J gene TRBJ1-1; D perhaps matches TRBD1 (5 bases). The germline gives CDR1 DFQATT, CDR2 SNEGSKA (reference sequence). The CDR3 sequence is 11 residues long. V was trimmed by 6 bases and J by 3 bases, leaving 8 bases between them. CDR3 bases: TGCAGTGCGGAGGGGCACACTGAAGCTTTCTTT. Protein sequence: CSAEGHTEAFF.

This clonotype was counted at least ten times. V gene TRBV10-3 combines with J gene TRBJ1-1; perhaps TRBD1 as D (5 bases). Germline-derived CDR1 and CDR2 are ENHRY and SYGVKD. Trimming cost V 11 bases and J 5 bases, with 12 bases left between them. CDR3 length equals 11 residues. CDR3 coding DNA: TGTGCCTCCGTTGAGGGGACTGAAGCTTTCTTT. This gives the protein CASVEGTEAFF.

Ten or more counts support this clonotype. V and J are TRBV20-1 and TRBJ2-2; D gene unclear. The V end was cut by 5 bases, the J end by 5 bases, with 9 bases between. The CDR3 extends over 12 amino acids. The germline CDR1 and CDR2 sequences are DFQATT and SNEGSKA (reference sequence). In DNA form, the CDR3 reads TGCAGTGCTTCTTACTTTACCGGGGAGCTGTTTTTT. Its protein is CSASYFTGELFF.

This clonotype has a count of ten or more. V gene TRBV10-3 combines with J gene TRBJ2-5; D is unresolved. CDR1 is ENHRY, CDR2 SYGVKD, per germline. V shed 2 bases and J shed 2 bases, with 9 bases lying between them. The CDR3 totals 14 residues. The chain's CDR3 is CAISERAAQETQYF. CDR3 in DNA: TGTGCCATCAGTGAGAGGGCAGCACAAGAGACCCAGTACTTC.